This T cell receptor beta chain was identified during a study of CD8 T cells in ankylosing spondylitis. A quantitative 5'-RACE method, one with molecular barcodes, was used to make TCR beta libraries. TCRdb recomputed calls from the 5' RACE reads with MiXCR, one row per CDR3 protein. The table shows fewer than 250,000 distinct CDR3 sequences, with around 25% occurring only once. The CDR3 consists of 18 residues. Trimming took 1 base from V and 1 from J; bases not matched to a gene: 11. The germline gives CDR1 SGHVS, CDR2 FQNEAQ. Whole-study results and caveats: A TCR beta motif of eight or nine highly homologous variants seemed to mark ankylosing spondylitis blood. There was reportedly significant enrichment of clones that were disease-linked in matched ankylosing spondylitis synovial fluid.

This clonotype has more than one count but fewer than ten. Its antigen is not known. The rearrangement links TRBV7-8 to TRBJ2-3, with 7 bases fitting TRBD2. Sequences were obtained from blood, either unsorted or a sorted T cell fraction (not recorded which). This receptor was taken from a male donor with ankylosing spondylitis or in good health (not recorded which). The CDR3 DNA reads TGTGCCAGCAGCTTAGTCAGATGGGCTAGCGGAGGCACAGATACGCAGTATTTT. Protein sequence: CASSLVRWASGGTDTQYF.